This T cell receptor (beta chain) was captured in a study of CXCR3-negative and CXCR3-positive naive CD8 T cells. Study observations and caveats: A higher hydrophobicity marked the TRB CDR3s of CXCR3-positive naive cells versus CXCR3-negative naive cells. Naive subsets expressed similar surface CD5; TRB CDR3 features served to infer TCR strength.

In regard to this clonotype: The antigen is undetermined.

5' RACE that incorporated UMI labels was used to prepare the TRB cDNA libraries. After re-calling the 5' RACE reads, TCRdb lists one entry per CDR3 protein, DNA absent. The specimen's table records about 89,000 distinct CDR3 sequences. The CDR3 runs 14 residues. Sequencing was performed on naive CXCR3+ CD8+ T cells from blood. As for subset: CD45RO-CCR7+CD27+CD95- naive CD8+ T cells expressing CXCR3 (TNR3+). The receptor was derived from a human donor in good health. Some clones in this sample may be carry-over from other donors' samples. The chain couples TRBV12-3 or TRBV12-4 to TRBJ1-2. Here the CDR3 reads CASRYGTAGYGYTF.